This TCR beta chain was observed in a study of shared clonotypes between healthy human individuals. General study findings and limits: Genetic and exposure-history diversity was limited by the small donor number.

This table comes from immunoSEQ multiplex PCR, and its TCRdb copy is limited to in-frame clones, with some not included. The sample has roughly 2.4 million clones; around 95% are singletons. This CDR3 comprises 14 residues. Germline CDR1 is SGDLS and CDR2 is YYNGEE. V dropped 0 bases and J dropped 6; count of bases not matched to a gene: 6. Concerning this clone itself: The antigen remains undetermined.

The gene calls are TRBV9 and TRBJ2-7; 7 nucleotides align to TRBD2. The clonotype comes from a man aged 18 to 29 in good health. The sample comprised naive CD4+ T cells sorted from blood. Noted subset: CD45RA+ positively selected. The CDR3 is CASSVEAGVVEQYF. In DNA form, the CDR3 reads TGTGCCAGCAGCGTAGAGGCGGGAGTTGTCGAGCAGTACTTC.